This T cell receptor (beta chain) was recorded in a study of T cell responses to AZD1222 COVID-19 vaccine. Profiled with immunoSEQ multiplex PCR; TCRdb holds only in-frame clones, not every one. The sample holds 100,000 to 150,000 clones, approximately 94% seen once. Germline assignment: CDR1 SGHVS and CDR2 FQNEAQ. V trimming: 1 base; J trimming: 0 bases; junction bases outside the gene matches: 15. The CDR3 has 20 residues. The chain is built from TRBV7-8 and TRBJ1-2, with 9 bases matching TRBD1. This TCR came from an adult in good health. The specimen comprised peripheral blood, sampled on day 0 of AZD1222 vaccination. CDR3 bases: TGTGCCAGCAGCTTAGGGTTTGGGACAGGGCCCTTGTTAGCTAACTATGGCTACACCTTC. Translating it yields CASSLGFGTGPLLANYGYTF.